The following is a T cell receptor beta chain sequence with its context. The data belong to a study of spatial heterogeneity in lung cancer. Indicated time point: blood at routine non-recurrence follow-up after resection. Material for sequencing was whole RNA from tumor, nontumor lung or frozen PBMC, left unsorted. The CDR3 has 15 residues. CDR1 is SGHTA and CDR2 is FQGNSA in the germline V gene. The V end lost 3 bases, the J end lost 0 bases, and 10 bases lay between the germline ends. TCRdb reanalysed the 5' RACE reads using MiXCR and keeps one entry per CDR3 protein. The table has about 52,000 distinct CDR3 sequences, around 7% seen once.

This clonotype originated in a female donor with early-stage non-small cell lung cancer. The V call is TRBV7-2, the J call TRBJ2-3, with TRBD2 as a possible D gene (6 bases). Specimen: PBMCs, collected at follow-up. The CDR3: CASSFLGGSTDTQYF. The DNA for the CDR3 is TGTGCCAGCAGCTTTTTAGGAGGGAGCACAGATACGCAGTATTTT.